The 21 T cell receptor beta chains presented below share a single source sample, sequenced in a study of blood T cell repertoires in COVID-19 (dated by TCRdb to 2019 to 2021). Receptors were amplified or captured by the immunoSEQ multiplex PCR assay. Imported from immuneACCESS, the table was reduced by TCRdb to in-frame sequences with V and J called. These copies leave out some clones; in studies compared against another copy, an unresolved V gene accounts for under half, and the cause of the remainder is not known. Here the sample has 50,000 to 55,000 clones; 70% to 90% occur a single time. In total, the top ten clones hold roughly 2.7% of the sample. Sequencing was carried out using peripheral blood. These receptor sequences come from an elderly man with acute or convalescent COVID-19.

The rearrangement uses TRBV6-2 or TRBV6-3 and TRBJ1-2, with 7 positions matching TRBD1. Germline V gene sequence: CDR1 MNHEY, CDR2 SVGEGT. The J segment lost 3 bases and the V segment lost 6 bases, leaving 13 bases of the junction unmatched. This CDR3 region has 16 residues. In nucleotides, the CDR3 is TGTGCCAGCAGCCGCCCAGGGACAGAGTATTACTATGGCTACACCTTC. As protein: CASSRPGTEYYYGYTF.

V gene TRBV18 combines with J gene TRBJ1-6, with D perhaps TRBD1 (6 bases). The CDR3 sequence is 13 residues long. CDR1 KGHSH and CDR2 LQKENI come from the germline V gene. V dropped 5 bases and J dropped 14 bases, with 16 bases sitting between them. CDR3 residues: CASSTSTGPSLHF. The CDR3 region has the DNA TGTGCCAGCTCAACCTCGACAGGCCCCTCCCTCCACTTT.

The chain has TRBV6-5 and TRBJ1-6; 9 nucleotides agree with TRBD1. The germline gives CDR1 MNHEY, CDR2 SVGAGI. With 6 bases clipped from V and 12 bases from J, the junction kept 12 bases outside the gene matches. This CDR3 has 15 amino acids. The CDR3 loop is CASRLDRDRVLPLHF. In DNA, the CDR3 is TGTGCCAGCAGATTAGACCGGGACAGGGTATTACCCCTCCACTTT.

The CDR3 DNA is TGTGCCAGCACCACGGGGGAGACCCAGTACTTC. As protein: CASTTGETQYF. This chain links TRBV6-5 with TRBJ2-5, with D possibly matching TRBD2 (5 bases). CDR1 is MNHEY and CDR2 is SVGAGI in the germline V gene. V was trimmed by 7 bases and J by 5 bases, leaving 8 bases between them. This CDR3 region has 11 residues.

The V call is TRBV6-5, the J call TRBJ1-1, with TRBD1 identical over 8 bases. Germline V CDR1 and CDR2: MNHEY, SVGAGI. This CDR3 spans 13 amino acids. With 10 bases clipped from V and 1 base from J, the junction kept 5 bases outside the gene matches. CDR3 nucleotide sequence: TGTGCCACCAGCAGGGGGCAGAACACTGAAGCTTTCTTT. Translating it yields CATSRGQNTEAFF.

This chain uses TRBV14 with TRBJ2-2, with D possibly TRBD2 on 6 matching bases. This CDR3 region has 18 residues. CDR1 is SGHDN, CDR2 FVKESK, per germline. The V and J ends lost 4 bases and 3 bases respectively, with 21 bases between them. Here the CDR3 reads CASSPGDGPFFDTGELFF. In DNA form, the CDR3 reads TGTGCCAGCAGCCCGGGGGACGGACCCTTTTTTGACACCGGGGAGCTGTTTTTT.

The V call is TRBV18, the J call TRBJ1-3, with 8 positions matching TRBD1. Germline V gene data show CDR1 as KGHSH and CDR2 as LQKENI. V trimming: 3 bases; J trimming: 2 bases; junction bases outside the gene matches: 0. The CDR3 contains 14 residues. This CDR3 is CASSPDRAGNTIYF. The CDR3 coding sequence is TGTGCCAGCTCACCGGACAGGGCTGGAAACACCATATATTTT.

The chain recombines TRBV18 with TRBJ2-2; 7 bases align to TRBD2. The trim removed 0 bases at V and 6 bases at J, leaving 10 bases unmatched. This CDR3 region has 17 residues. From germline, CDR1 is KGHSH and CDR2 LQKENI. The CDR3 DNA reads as TGTGCCAGCTCACCACCCAGCGGGACGGTTTTATCCGGGGAGCTGTTTTTT. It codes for CASSPPSGTVLSGELFF.

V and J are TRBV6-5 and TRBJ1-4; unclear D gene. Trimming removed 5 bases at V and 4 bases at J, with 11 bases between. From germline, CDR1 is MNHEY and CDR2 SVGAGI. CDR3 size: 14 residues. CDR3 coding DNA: TGTGCCAGCAGTCCGGCTGCGGGTAATGAAAAACTGTTTTTT. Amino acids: CASSPAAGNEKLFF.

CDR3 in amino acids: CASSRQGEIITDTQYF. In DNA form, the CDR3 reads TGTGCCAGCAGCCGACAGGGGGAGATCATCACAGATACGCAGTATTTT. The rearrangement uses TRBV6-2 or TRBV6-3 and TRBJ2-3; 9 bases align to TRBD1. Trimming removed 6 bases from V and 2 bases from J; junction bases left unmatched: 9. This CDR3 contains 16 residues. CDR1 is MNHEY, CDR2 SVGEGT, per germline.

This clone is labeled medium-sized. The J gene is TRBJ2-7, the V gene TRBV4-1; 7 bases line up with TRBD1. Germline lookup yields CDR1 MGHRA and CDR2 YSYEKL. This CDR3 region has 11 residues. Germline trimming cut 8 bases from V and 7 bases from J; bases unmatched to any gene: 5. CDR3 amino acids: CASAGGEEQYF. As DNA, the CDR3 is TGCGCCAGCGCAGGGGGTGAAGAGCAGTACTTC.

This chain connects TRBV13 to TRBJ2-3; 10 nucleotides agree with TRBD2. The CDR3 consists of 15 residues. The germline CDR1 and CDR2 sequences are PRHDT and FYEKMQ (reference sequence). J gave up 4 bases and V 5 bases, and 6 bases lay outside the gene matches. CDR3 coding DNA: TGTGCCAGCAGCAATAGCGGGGGGAATGCAGATACGCAGTATTTT. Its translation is CASSNSGGNADTQYF.

CDR3 residues: CASSKQATNEKLFF. In DNA form, the CDR3 reads TGTGCCAGCTCAAAACAGGCAACTAATGAAAAACTGTTTTTT. V usage is TRBV18 and J usage is TRBJ1-4; D may be TRBD1 (5 bases). The CDR3 contains 14 residues. V lost 5 bases, J lost 0 bases, and 7 bases lay in between. The germline gives CDR1 KGHSH, CDR2 LQKENI.

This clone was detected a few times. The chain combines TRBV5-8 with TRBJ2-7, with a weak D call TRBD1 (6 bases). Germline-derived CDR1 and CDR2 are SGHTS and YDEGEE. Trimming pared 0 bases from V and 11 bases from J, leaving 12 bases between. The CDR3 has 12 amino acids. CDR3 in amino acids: CASSLATGSEYF. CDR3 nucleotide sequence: TGTGCCAGCAGCTTGGCAACAGGGAGTGAGTACTTC.

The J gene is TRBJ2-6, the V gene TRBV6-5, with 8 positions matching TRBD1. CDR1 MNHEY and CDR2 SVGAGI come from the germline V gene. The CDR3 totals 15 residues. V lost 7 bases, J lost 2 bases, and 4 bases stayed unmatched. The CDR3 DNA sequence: TGTGCCAGCATCAAACAGGGGGCTGGGGCCAACGTCCTGACTTTC. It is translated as CASIKQGAGANVLTF.

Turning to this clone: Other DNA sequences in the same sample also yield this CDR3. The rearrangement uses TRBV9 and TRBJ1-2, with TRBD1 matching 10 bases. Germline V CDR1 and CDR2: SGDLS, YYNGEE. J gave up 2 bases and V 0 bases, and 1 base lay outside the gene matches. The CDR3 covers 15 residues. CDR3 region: CASSVGTGGNYGYTF. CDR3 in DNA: TGTGCCAGCAGCGTAGGGACAGGGGGAAACTATGGCTACACCTTC.

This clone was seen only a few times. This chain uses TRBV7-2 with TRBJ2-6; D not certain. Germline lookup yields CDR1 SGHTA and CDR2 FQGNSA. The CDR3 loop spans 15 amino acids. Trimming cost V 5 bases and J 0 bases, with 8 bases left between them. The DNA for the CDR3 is TGTGCCAGCAGCGGCAGGCCCTCTGGGGCCAACGTCCTGACTTTC. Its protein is CASSGRPSGANVLTF.

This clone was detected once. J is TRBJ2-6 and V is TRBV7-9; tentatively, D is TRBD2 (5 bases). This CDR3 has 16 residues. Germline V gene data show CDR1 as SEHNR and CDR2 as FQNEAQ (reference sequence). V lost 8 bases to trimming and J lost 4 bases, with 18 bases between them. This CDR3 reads CASARPATRGANVLTF. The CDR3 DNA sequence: TGTGCCAGCGCCCGGCCGGCTACTAGGGGGGCCAACGTCCTGACTTTC.

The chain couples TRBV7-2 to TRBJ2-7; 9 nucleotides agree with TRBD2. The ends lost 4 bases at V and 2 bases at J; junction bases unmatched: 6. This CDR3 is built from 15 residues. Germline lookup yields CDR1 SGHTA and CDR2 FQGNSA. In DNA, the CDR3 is TGTGCCAGCAGCTCTCGTAGCGGGGGTCCCTACGAGCAGTACTTC. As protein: CASSSRSGGPYEQYF.

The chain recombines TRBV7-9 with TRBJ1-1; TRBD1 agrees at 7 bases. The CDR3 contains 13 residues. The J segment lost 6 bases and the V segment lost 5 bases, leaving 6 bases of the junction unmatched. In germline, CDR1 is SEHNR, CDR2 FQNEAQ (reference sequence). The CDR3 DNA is TGTGCCAGCAGCCCAGGGGGTCGCGCTGAAGCTTTCTTT. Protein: CASSPGGRAEAFF.

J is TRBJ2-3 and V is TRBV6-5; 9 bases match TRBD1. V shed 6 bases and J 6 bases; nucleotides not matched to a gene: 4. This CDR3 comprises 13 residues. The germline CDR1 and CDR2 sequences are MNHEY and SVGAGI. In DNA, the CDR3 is TGTGCCAGCAGACAACAGGGGGCGGATACGCAGTATTTT. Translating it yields CASRQQGADTQYF.